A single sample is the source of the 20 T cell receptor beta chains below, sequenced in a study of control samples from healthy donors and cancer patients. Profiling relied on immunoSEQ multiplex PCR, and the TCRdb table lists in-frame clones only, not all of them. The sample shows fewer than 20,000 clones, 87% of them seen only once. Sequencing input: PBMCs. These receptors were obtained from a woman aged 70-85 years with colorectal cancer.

The CDR3 nucleotides read TGTGCCAGCAGCCACTCCCCAGGGATCCAATACAATGAGCAGTTCTTC. It is translated as CASSHSPGIQYNEQFF. The rearrangement links TRBV11-3 to TRBJ2-1; tentative D call: TRBD1 (5 bases). Germline-derived CDR1 and CDR2 are SGHNT and YENEEA. There are 16 residues in the CDR3. V was shortened by 5 bases and J by 4 bases, with 18 bases between the two germline ends. Full variable domain (remainder filled in from reference TRBV11-3 and TRBJ2-1): EAGVVQSPRYKIIEKKQPVAFWCNPISGHNTLYWYLQNLGQGPELLIRYENEEAVDDSQLPKDRFSAERLKGVDSTLKIQPAELGDSAVYLCASSHSPGIQYNEQFFGPGTRLTVL.

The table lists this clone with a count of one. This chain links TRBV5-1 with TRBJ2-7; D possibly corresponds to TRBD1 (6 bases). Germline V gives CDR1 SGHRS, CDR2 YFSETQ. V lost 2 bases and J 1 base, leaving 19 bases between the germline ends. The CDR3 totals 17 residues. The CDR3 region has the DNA TGCGCCAGCAGCTTTTCTCAACAGGCCCAGGGGTCCTACGAGCAGTACTTC. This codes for CASSFSQQAQGSYEQYF.

The CDR3 DNA reads as TGTGCCAGCAGTTTGAATGATCAGCCCCAGCATTTT. Residues: CASSLNDQPQHF. The chain is built from TRBV12-3 or TRBV12-4 and TRBJ1-5; no reliable D call. V gave up 3 bases and J gave up 5 bases, with 5 bases separating them. The CDR3 spans 12 residues.

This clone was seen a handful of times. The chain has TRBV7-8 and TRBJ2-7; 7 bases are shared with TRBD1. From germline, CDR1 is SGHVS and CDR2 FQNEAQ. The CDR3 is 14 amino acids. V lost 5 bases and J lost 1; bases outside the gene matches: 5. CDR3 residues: CASSPRQGSYEQYF. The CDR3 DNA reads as TGTGCCAGCAGCCCAAGACAGGGATCCTACGAGCAGTACTTC.

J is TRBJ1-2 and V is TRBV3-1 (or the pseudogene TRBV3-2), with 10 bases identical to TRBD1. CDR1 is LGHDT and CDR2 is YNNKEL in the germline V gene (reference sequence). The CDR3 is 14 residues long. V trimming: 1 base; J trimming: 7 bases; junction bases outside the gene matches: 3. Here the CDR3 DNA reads TGTGCCAGCAGCCAAGGACAGGGGGCGATTGGCTACACCTTC. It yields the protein CASSQGQGAIGYTF.

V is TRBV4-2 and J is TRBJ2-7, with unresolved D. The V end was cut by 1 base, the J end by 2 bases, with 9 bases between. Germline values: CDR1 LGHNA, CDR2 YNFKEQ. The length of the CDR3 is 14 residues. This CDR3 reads CASSQVGSTYEQYF. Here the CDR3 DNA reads TGTGCCAGCAGCCAAGTGGGCTCAACCTACGAGCAGTACTTC.

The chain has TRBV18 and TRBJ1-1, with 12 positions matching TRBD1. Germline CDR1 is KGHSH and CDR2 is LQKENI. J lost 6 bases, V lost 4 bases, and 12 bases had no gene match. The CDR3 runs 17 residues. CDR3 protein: CASSRWDRGRGAAEAFF. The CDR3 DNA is TGTGCCAGCTCACGCTGGGACAGGGGGCGCGGGGCGGCTGAAGCTTTCTTT.

The CDR3 DNA is TGTGCCAGTAGTATCCTCTCGGGACATAGCTCCTACGAGCAGTACTTC. Protein sequence: CASSILSGHSSYEQYF. The J gene is TRBJ2-7, the V gene TRBV19; perhaps TRBD1 as D (6 bases). Germline-derived CDR1 and CDR2 are LNHDA and SQIVND (reference sequence). This CDR3 comprises 16 residues. Trimming removed 3 bases at V and 0 bases at J, with 15 bases between.

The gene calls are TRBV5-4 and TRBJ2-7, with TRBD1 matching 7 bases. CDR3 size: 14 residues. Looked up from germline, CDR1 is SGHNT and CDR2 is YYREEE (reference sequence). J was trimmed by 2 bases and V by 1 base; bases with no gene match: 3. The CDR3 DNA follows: TGTGCCAGCAGCTTGCGACAGGGCCCCTACGAGCAGTACTTC. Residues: CASSLRQGPYEQYF. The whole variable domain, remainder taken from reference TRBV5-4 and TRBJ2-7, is ETGVTQSPTHLIKTRGQQVTLRCSSQSGHNTVSWYQQALGQGPQFIFQYYREEENGRGNFPPRFSGLQFPNYSSELNVNALELDDSALYLCASSLRQGPYEQYFGPGTRLTVT.

The chain's CDR3 is CASSLISGQGDTDTQYF. DNA of the CDR3: TGTGCCAGCAGCTTGATCTCCGGACAGGGGGACACAGATACGCAGTATTTT. V gene TRBV5-4 combines with J gene TRBJ2-3, with TRBD1 identical over 10 bases. In germline, CDR1 is SGHNT, CDR2 YYREEE (reference sequence). V lost 1 base and J lost 2; bases outside the gene matches: 7. This CDR3 has 17 amino acids.

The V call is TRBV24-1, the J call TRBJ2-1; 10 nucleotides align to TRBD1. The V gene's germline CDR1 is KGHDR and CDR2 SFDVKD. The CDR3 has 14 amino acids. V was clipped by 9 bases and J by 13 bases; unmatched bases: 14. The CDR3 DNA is TGTGCCACCGCTCCCGGGACAGGGGACCTCCCTCAGTTCTTC. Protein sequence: CATAPGTGDLPQFF.

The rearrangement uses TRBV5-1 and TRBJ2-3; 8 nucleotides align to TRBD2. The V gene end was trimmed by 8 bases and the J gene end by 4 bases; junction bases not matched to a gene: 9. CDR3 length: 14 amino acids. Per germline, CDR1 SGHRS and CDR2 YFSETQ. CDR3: CASQRELIADTQYF. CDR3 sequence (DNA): TGCGCCAGTCAGCGGGAGCTGATCGCAGATACGCAGTATTTT.

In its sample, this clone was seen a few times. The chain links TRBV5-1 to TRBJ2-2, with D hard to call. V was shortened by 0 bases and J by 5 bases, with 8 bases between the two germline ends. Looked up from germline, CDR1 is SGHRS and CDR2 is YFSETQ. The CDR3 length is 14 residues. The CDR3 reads CASSLDKITGELFF. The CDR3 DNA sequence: TGCGCCAGCAGCTTGGACAAGATAACCGGGGAGCTGTTTTTT. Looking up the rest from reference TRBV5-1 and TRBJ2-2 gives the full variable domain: KAGVTQTPRYLIKTRGQQVTLSCSPISGHRSVSWYQQTPGQGLQFLFEYFSETQRNKGNFPGRFSGRQFSNSRSEMNVSTLELGDSALYLCASSLDKITGELFFGEGSRLTVL.

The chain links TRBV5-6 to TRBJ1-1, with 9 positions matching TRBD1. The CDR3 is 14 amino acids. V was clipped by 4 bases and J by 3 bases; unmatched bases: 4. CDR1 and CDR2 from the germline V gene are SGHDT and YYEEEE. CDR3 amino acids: CASSLGQGHTEAFF. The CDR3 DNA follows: TGTGCCAGCAGCCTTGGACAGGGGCACACTGAAGCTTTCTTT. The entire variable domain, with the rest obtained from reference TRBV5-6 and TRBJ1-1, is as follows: DAGVTQSPTHLIKTRGQQVTLRCSPKSGHDTVSWYQQALGQGPQFIFQYYEEEERQRGNFPDRFSGHQFPNYSSELNVNALLLGDSALYLCASSLGQGHTEAFFGQGTRLTVV.

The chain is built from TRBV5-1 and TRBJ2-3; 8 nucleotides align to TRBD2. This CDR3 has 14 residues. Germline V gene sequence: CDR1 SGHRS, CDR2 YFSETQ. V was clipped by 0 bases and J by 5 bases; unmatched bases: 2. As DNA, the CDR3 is TGCGCCAGCAGCTTGGGGCTAGCGGGAGATACGCAGTATTTT. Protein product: CASSLGLAGDTQYF.

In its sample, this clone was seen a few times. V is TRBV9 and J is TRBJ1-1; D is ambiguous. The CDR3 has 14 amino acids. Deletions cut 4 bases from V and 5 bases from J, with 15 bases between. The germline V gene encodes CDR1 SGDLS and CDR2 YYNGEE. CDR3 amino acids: CASSLRATFTEAFF. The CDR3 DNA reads TGTGCCAGCAGCCTCCGGGCCACGTTTACTGAAGCTTTCTTT. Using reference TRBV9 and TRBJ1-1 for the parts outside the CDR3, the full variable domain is DSGVTQTPKHLITATGQRVTLRCSPRSGDLSVYWYQQSLDQGLQFLIQYYNGEERAKGNILERFSAQQFPDLHSELNLSSLELGDSALYFCASSLRATFTEAFFGQGTRLTVV.

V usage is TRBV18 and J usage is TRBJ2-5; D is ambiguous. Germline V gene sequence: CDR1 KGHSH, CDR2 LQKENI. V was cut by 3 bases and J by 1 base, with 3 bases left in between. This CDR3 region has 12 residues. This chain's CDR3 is CASSPLQETQYF. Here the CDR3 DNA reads TGTGCCAGCTCACCCCTCCAAGAGACCCAGTACTTC.

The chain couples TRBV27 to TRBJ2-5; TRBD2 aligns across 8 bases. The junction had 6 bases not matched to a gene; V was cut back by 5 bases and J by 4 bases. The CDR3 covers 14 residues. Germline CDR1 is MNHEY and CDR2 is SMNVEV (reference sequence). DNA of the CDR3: TGTGCCAGCAGTGGCGGGGGGAGGGGAGAGACCCAGTACTTC. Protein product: CASSGGGRGETQYF.

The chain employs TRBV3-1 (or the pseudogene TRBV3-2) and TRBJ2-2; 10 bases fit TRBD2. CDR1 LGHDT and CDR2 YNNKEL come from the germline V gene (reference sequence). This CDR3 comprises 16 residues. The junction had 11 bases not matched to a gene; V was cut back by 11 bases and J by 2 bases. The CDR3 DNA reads TGTGCCGCGGGTGCTAGCGGGAGTTCAAACACCGGGGAGCTGTTTTTT. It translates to CAAGASGSSNTGELFF.

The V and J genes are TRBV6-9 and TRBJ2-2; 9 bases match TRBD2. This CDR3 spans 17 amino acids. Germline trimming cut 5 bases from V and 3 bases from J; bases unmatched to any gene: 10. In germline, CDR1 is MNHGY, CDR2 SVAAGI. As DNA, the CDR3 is TGTGCCAGCAGTCCTTCCGCGGGACTAGCAGACACCGGGGAGCTGTTTTTT. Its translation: CASSPSAGLADTGELFF.